The 17 T cell receptor beta chains below come from one sample, sequenced in a study of shared clonotypes between healthy human individuals. Generated by immunoSEQ multiplex PCR, the TCRdb table keeps only in-frame clones and is missing some. The sample lists 2 million to 3 million clones; roughly 93% were seen once. Specimen: naive CD4+ T cells from PBMCs. Subset of the sample: CD45RA+ positively selected. The receptors shown here come from a man aged 18 to 30 in good health. Some clones in this sample may be carry-over from other donors' samples.

The chain uses TRBV5-6 and TRBJ2-7; a weak D match, TRBD1 (6 bases). This CDR3 is 16 amino acids long. V was shortened by 5 bases and J by 3 bases, with 21 bases between the two germline ends. The V gene's germline CDR1 is SGHDT and CDR2 YYEEEE. As DNA, the CDR3 is TGTGCCAGCAGTATTCGGTCCATACAGGGATACTACGAGCAGTACTTC. This sequence encodes CASSIRSIQGYYEQYF.

V gene TRBV28 combines with J gene TRBJ2-7, with D perhaps matching TRBD1 (7 bases). Trimming cost V 6 bases and J 3 bases, with 15 bases left between them. CDR1 is MDHEN, CDR2 SYDVKM, per germline. This CDR3 has 14 amino acids. This CDR3 reads CASRPRGALYEQYF. The CDR3 DNA sequence: TGTGCCAGCAGGCCCAGGGGGGCCCTCTACGAGCAGTACTTC.

The genes are TRBV28 and TRBJ2-7, with 11 bases aligning to TRBD2. CDR3 length equals 14 residues. V gave up 6 bases and J gave up 2 bases; unmatched junction bases: 3. Germline V gives CDR1 MDHEN, CDR2 SYDVKM. DNA for the CDR3: TGTGCCAGCAGACTAGCGGGAGTTACCTACGAGCAGTACTTC. Translation gives CASRLAGVTYEQYF. Using reference TRBV28 and TRBJ2-7 for the parts outside the CDR3, the full variable domain is DVKVTQSSRYLVKRTGEKVFLECVQDMDHENMFWYRQDPGLGLRLIYFSYDVKMKEKGDIPEGYSVSREKKERFSLILESASTNQTSMYLCASRLAGVTYEQYFGPGTRLTVT.

This clone was recorded once. The V call is TRBV18, the J call TRBJ1-4, with no clear D. Germline V lookup: CDR1 KGHSH, CDR2 LQKENI. The CDR3 has 15 amino acids. V was shortened by 0 bases and J by 4 bases, with 9 bases between the two germline ends. CDR3: CASSPPGSLNEKLFF. The CDR3 DNA reads TGTGCCAGCTCACCACCCGGCAGCCTTAATGAAAAACTGTTTTTT.

This clone was seen more than once but under ten times. The chain links TRBV6-1 to TRBJ2-7; D gene ambiguous. CDR3 size: 14 residues. V was pared by 6 bases and J by 4 bases, with 16 bases between. The V gene's germline CDR1 is MNHNS and CDR2 SASEGT. The CDR3 loop is CASRSTGGEYEQYF. The CDR3 DNA is TGTGCCAGCAGGAGCACGGGCGGTGAATACGAGCAGTACTTC.

The CDR3 sequence is CASSPIPDTNYGYTF. CDR3 DNA: TGTGCCAGCTCACCCATACCGGACACCAACTATGGCTACACCTTC. The gene calls are TRBV18 and TRBJ1-2; a possible D gene is TRBD1 (5 bases). V was trimmed by 3 bases and J by 2 bases, leaving 13 bases between them. This CDR3 contains 15 residues. CDR1 is KGHSH, CDR2 LQKENI, per germline.

V gene TRBV27 combines with J gene TRBJ2-1, with TRBD2 identical over 10 bases. The trim removed 8 bases at V and 7 bases at J, leaving 11 bases unmatched. CDR1 is MNHEY and CDR2 is SMNVEV in the germline V gene (reference sequence). This CDR3 region has 15 residues. The CDR3 here is CASHPGLAGVNEQFF. The CDR3 nucleotides read TGTGCCAGCCACCCGGGGCTAGCGGGAGTGAATGAGCAGTTCTTC.

Note on this clone: Distinct nucleotide sequences in the sample also encode this CDR3. The genes are TRBV7-3 and TRBJ2-2; D is perhaps TRBD1 (5 bases). V was cut by 2 bases and J by 5 bases, with 6 bases left in between. This CDR3 comprises 13 residues. The germline gives CDR1 SGHTA, CDR2 FQGTGA. CDR3 residues: CASSLQGTGELFF. CDR3 in DNA: TGTGCCAGCAGCTTACAGGGAACCGGGGAGCTGTTTTTT.

The rearrangement links TRBV29-1 to TRBJ2-7, with D perhaps given as TRBD1 or TRBD2 (5 bases each). Trimming removed 7 bases from V and 6 bases from J, with 19 bases in between. This CDR3 comprises 13 residues. Germline loops: CDR1 SQVTM, CDR2 ANQGSEA. The CDR3 DNA is TGCAGCGCCAAAGGGACGCTGCTGACCGAGCAGTACTTC. It is translated as CSAKGTLLTEQYF.

Written as DNA, the CDR3 is TGTGCCAGCAGCTTAGCACTGGGCGACGAGCAGTACTTC. It specifies CASSLALGDEQYF. The chain has TRBV7-7 and TRBJ2-7; D gene ambiguous. Germline V CDR1 and CDR2: SSHAT, FNYEAQ (reference sequence). V lost 0 bases and J lost 5, with 8 bases in between. The CDR3 is 13 amino acids.

The J gene is TRBJ2-2, the V gene TRBV6-1, with 10 bases fitting TRBD2. Germline V lookup: CDR1 MNHNS, CDR2 SASEGT. The CDR3 has 16 residues. Losses at the gene ends were 6 bases for V and 6 bases for J; bases not matched to a gene: 10. CDR3: CASSESGTSVPGELFF. DNA of the CDR3: TGTGCCAGCAGCGAATCCGGGACTAGCGTCCCCGGGGAGCTGTTTTTT.

The CDR3 coding sequence is TGTGCCAGCAGCTCCTTTCAAGGCTCCTACGAGCAGTACTTC. It specifies CASSSFQGSYEQYF. V usage is TRBV28 and J usage is TRBJ2-7; D is ambiguous. CDR1 and CDR2 from the germline V gene are MDHEN and SYDVKM. This CDR3 contains 14 residues. The V gene lost 6 bases and the J gene lost 0 bases, with 12 bases spanning the gap. The full variable domain, in which reference TRBV28 and TRBJ2-7 provide the parts outside the CDR3, is DVKVTQSSRYLVKRTGEKVFLECVQDMDHENMFWYRQDPGLGLRLIYFSYDVKMKEKGDIPEGYSVSREKKERFSLILESASTNQTSMYLCASSSFQGSYEQYFGPGTRLTVT.

As DNA, the CDR3 is TGCGCCAGCAGCTTGGGCGGCAGGGGGAGTGGAGAGACCCAGTACTTC. The encoded protein is CASSLGGRGSGETQYF. The chain links TRBV5-1 to TRBJ2-5, with TRBD1 matching 7 bases. This CDR3 has 16 amino acids. V was clipped by 0 bases and J by 4 bases; unmatched bases: 9. Germline loops: CDR1 SGHRS, CDR2 YFSETQ.

This sequence joins TRBV7-3 and TRBJ2-6; 7 bases line up with TRBD1. The CDR3 totals 16 residues. Germline lookup yields CDR1 SGHTA and CDR2 FQGTGA. V gave up 3 bases and J gave up 2 bases; unmatched junction bases: 4. The chain's CDR3 is CASSLTGNTGANVLTF. The DNA of the CDR3 is TGTGCCAGCAGCTTGACAGGGAACACTGGGGCCAACGTCCTGACTTTC.

The chain is built from TRBV7-7 and TRBJ2-3; D perhaps matches TRBD2 (6 bases). V gave up 2 bases and J gave up 6 bases, with 15 bases separating them. Germline V gene data show CDR1 as SSHAT and CDR2 as FNYEAQ (reference sequence). The CDR3 length is 15 residues. Written as DNA, the CDR3 is TGTGCCAGCAGCTTAAGCGGAGGGGTAGGGGATACGCAGTATTTT. Protein product: CASSLSGGVGDTQYF.

The chain links TRBV10-3 to TRBJ1-5; possibly TRBD1 for D (6 bases). The V gene's germline CDR1 is ENHRY and CDR2 SYGVKD. This CDR3 contains 15 residues. V was cut by 3 bases and J by 2 bases, with 11 bases left in between. The CDR3 DNA sequence: TGTGCCATCAGTGATGGGGACAAGGGCAATCAGCCCCAGCATTTT. Translation: CAISDGDKGNQPQHF.

This chain uses TRBV18 with TRBJ2-7; D uncertain. Germline V CDR1 and CDR2: KGHSH, LQKENI. The CDR3 totals 13 residues. Trimming left V 4 bases short and J 5 bases short, with 12 bases between. The CDR3 nucleotides read TGTGCCAGCTCACTCCCTGGATCCCACGAGCAGTACTTC. This codes for CASSLPGSHEQYF.